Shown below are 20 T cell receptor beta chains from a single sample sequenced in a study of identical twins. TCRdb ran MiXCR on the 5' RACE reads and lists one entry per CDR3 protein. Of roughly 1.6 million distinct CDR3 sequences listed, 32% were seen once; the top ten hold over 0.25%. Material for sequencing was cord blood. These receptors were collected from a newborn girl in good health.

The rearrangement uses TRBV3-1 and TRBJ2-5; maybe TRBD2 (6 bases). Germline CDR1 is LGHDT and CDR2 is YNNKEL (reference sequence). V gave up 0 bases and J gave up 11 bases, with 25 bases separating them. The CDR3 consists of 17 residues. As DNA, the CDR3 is TGTGCCAGCAGCCAAGATCTCGCTAGCGTGACCTGGAATGAGCAGTACTTC. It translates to CASSQDLASVTWNEQYF.

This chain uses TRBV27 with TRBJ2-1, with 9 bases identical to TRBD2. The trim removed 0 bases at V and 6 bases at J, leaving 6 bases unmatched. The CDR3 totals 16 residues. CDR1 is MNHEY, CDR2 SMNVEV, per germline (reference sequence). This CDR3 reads CASSLSAGGRSNEQFF. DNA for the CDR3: TGTGCCAGCAGTTTATCCGCGGGAGGGCGGAGCAATGAGCAGTTCTTC.

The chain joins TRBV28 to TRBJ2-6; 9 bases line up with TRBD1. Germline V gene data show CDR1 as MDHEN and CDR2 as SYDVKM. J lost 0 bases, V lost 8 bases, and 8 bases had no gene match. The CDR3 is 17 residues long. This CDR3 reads CASRRTGVNSGANVLTF. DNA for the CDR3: TGTGCCAGCCGCCGGACAGGGGTGAACTCTGGGGCCAACGTCCTGACTTTC.

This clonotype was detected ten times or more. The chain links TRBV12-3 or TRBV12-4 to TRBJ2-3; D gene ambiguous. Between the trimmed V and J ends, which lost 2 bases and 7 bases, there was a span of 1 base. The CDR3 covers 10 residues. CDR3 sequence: CASSLHTQYF. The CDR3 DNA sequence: TGTGCCAGCAGTTTACATACGCAGTATTTT.

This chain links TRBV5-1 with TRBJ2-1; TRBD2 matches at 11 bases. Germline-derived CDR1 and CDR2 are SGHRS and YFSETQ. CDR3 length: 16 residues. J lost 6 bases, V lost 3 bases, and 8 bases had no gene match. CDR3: CASSSQPGLAANEQFF. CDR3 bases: TGCGCCAGCAGCTCACAGCCGGGACTAGCGGCCAATGAGCAGTTCTTC.

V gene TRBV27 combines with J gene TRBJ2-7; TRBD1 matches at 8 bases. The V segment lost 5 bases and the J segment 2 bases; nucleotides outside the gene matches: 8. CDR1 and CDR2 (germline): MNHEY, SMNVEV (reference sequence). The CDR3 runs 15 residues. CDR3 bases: TGTGCCAGCAGTAAGACAGGGGATGTTCCCTACGAGCAGTACTTC. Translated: CASSKTGDVPYEQYF.

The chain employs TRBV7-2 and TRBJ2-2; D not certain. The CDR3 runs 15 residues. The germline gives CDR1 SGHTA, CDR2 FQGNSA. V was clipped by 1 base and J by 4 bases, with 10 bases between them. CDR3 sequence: CASSLVGPLTGELFF. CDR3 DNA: TGTGCCAGCAGCTTAGTTGGACCCCTCACCGGGGAGCTGTTTTTT.

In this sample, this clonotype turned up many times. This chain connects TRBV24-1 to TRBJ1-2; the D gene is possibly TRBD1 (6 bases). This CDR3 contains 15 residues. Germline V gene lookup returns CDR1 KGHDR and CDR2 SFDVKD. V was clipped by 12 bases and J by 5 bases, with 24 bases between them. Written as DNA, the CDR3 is TGTGCCTTAACCACGGCGGACAGCTCTGGGTATGGCTACACCTTC. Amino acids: CALTTADSSGYGYTF.

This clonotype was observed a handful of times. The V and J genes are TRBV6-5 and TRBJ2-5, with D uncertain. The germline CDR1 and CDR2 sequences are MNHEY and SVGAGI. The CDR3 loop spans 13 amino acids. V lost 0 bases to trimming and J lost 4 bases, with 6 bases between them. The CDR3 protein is CASSYSWGETQYF. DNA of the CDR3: TGTGCCAGCAGTTACTCGTGGGGAGAGACCCAGTACTTC.

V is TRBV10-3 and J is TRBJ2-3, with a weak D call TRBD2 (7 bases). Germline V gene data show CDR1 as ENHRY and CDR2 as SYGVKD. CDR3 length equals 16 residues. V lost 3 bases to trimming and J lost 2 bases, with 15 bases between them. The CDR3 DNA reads TGTGCCATCAGTGAACCCGGGGGGCACAACACAGATACGCAGTATTTT. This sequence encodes CAISEPGGHNTDTQYF.

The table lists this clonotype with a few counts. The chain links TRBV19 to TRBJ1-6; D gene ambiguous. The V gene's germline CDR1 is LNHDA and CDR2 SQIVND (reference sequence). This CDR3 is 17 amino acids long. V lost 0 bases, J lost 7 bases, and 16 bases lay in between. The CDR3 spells CASSIDQVASGNSPLHF. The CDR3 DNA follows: TGTGCCAGTAGTATAGATCAGGTGGCTTCTGGGAATTCACCCCTCCACTTT.

CDR3 protein: CASTPWHEQFF. In DNA form, the CDR3 reads TGTGCCAGCACCCCGTGGCATGAGCAGTTCTTC. The V gene is TRBV7-9, the J gene TRBJ2-1; D is ambiguous. Trimming left V 7 bases short and J 8 bases short, with 9 bases between. The germline gives CDR1 SEHNR, CDR2 FQNEAQ (reference sequence). The CDR3 loop spans 11 amino acids.

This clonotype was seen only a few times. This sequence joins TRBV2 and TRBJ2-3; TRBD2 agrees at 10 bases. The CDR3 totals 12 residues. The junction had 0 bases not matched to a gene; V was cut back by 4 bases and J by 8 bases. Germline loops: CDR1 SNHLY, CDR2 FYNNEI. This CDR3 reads CASSGLAGTQYF. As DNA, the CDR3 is TGTGCCAGCAGTGGACTAGCGGGTACGCAGTATTTT.

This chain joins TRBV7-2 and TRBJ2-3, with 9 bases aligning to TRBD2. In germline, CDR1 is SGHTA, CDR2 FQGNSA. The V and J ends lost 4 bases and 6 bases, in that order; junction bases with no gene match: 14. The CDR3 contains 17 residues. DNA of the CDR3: TGTGCCAGCAGCTCTCTTTGGCGGGAGGGCCACACCGATACGCAGTATTTT. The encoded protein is CASSSLWREGHTDTQYF.

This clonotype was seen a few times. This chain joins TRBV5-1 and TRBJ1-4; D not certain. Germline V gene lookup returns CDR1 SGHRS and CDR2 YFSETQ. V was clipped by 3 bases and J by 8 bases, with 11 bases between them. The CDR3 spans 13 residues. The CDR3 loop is CASSSHSEEKLFF. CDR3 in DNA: TGCGCCAGCAGCTCACATTCTGAGGAAAAACTGTTTTTT.

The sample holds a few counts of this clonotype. The CDR3 DNA sequence: TGTGCCAGCAGCTTAGGGACTCTGTACCAAGAGACCCAGTACTTC. It codes for CASSLGTLYQETQYF. This chain joins TRBV7-6 and TRBJ2-5, with D perhaps matching TRBD2 (5 bases). Germline CDR1 and CDR2: SGHVS and FNYEAQ. Trimming stripped 1 base from V and 0 bases from J, with 9 bases between. The CDR3 is 15 amino acids.

The CDR3 here is CASSLIQKGDIQYF. CDR3 DNA: TGTGCCAGCAGCCTCATCCAGAAAGGAGACATTCAGTACTTC. The chain combines TRBV7-9 with TRBJ2-4, with unresolved D. Trimming cost V 5 bases and J 8 bases, with 16 bases left between them. CDR3 length equals 14 residues. Germline CDR1 SEHNR, CDR2 FQNEAQ (reference sequence).

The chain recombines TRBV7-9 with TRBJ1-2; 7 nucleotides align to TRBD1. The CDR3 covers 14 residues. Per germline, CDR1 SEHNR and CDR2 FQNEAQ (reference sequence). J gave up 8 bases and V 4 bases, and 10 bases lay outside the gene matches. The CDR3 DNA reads TGTGCCAGCAGCTCGGGACAGCCTTTCGGAGGCTACACCTTC. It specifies CASSSGQPFGGYTF.

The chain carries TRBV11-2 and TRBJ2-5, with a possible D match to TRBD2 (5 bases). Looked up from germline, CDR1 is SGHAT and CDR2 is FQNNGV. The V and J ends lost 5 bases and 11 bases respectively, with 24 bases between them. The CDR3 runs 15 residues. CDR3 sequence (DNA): TGTGCCAGCAGCCTAAACGGACTGCTCCACAATGAGCAGTACTTC. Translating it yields CASSLNGLLHNEQYF.

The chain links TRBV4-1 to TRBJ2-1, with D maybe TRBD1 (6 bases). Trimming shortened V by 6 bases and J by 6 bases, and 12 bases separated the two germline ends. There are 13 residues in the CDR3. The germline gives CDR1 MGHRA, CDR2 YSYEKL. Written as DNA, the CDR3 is TGCGCCAGCAGACCTACAGGGCGCAATGAGCAGTTCTTC. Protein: CASRPTGRNEQFF.